Below, 18 T cell receptor beta chains from the same sample are listed, as sequenced in a study of cytomegalovirus exposure and HLA in healthy donors. The PCR was carried out with 60 Vbeta primers and 13 Jbeta primers. The repertoire was sequenced with immunoSEQ multiplex PCR; TCRdb's copy has only in-frame clones and lacks some. The sample has tens of thousands of clones, and its top ten clones hold 4.5% to 5%. The specimen sequenced was PBMCs. The origin of the receptors is a woman between 40 and 50 years old in good health and CMV-seropositive.

The CDR3 here is CASSTQRQTEAFF. DNA for the CDR3: TGTGCCAGTTCCACGCAACGTCAGACTGAAGCTTTCTTT. The chain links TRBV19 to TRBJ1-1; D is unresolved. V was shortened by 8 bases and J by 5 bases, with 15 bases between the two germline ends. The germline V gene has CDR1 LNHDA and CDR2 SQIVND (reference sequence). The CDR3 is 13 residues long.

This chain uses TRBV15 with TRBJ1-2; D perhaps matches TRBD1 (6 bases). The V and J ends lost 1 base and 6 bases respectively, with 9 bases between them. This CDR3 spans 13 amino acids. The germline V gene encodes CDR1 LNHNV and CDR2 YYDKDF (reference sequence). CDR3 nucleotides: TGTGCCACCAGCAGAGCTGGGGGCAATGGCTACACCTTC. Protein sequence: CATSRAGGNGYTF.

This rearrangement joins TRBV5-4 to TRBJ1-1; TRBD1 matches 8 bases. V lost 4 bases and J lost 3; bases outside the gene matches: 2. The germline gives CDR1 SGHNT, CDR2 YYREEE (reference sequence). The CDR3 spans 13 residues. CDR3 sequence (DNA): TGTGCCAGCAGCGCGGACAGGGACACTGAAGCTTTCTTT. It codes for CASSADRDTEAFF.

The chain joins TRBV19 to TRBJ2-7, with TRBD1 matching over 11 bases. The germline V gene has CDR1 LNHDA and CDR2 SQIVND (reference sequence). The junction had 11 bases not matched to a gene; V was cut back by 7 bases and J by 6 bases. The CDR3 runs to 15 residues. The CDR3 coding sequence is TGTGCCAGTATGTACGGGACAGGGGGAACTAGCGAGCAGTACTTC. Protein sequence: CASMYGTGGTSEQYF.

The chain links TRBV5-8 to TRBJ2-7, with TRBD1 as a possible D gene (6 bases). CDR3 length equals 14 residues. CDR1 is SGHTS and CDR2 is YDEGEE in the germline V gene. The germline V and J ends were trimmed by 1 base and 2 bases, with 10 bases remaining between them. Here the CDR3 DNA reads TGTGCCAGCAGCTTGCAGGGGCTCACCTACGAGCAGTACTTC. This gives the protein CASSLQGLTYEQYF.

CDR3 in amino acids: CASSPAEAYEQYF. The DNA of the CDR3 is TGCGCCAGCAGCCCCGCGGAAGCCTACGAGCAGTACTTC. This chain links TRBV5-1 with TRBJ2-7, with no clear D. CDR1 is SGHRS and CDR2 is YFSETQ in the germline V gene. CDR3 length: 13 amino acids. Trimming took off 4 bases at V and 2 bases at J, with 10 bases between the two ends.

The rearrangement joins TRBV19 to TRBJ1-1; D not resolved. Trimming left V 1 base short and J 4 bases short, with 10 bases between. The germline gives CDR1 LNHDA, CDR2 SQIVND (reference sequence). CDR3 length: 14 amino acids. CDR3 nucleotides: TGTGCCAGTAGTATAGCCCACGGTGGCACTGAAGCTTTCTTT. Amino acids: CASSIAHGGTEAFF.

V usage is TRBV6-6 and J usage is TRBJ2-5, with D perhaps matching TRBD1 (7 bases). TRBJ2-7 explains the end of the DNA better; the J call may be wrong. This CDR3 comprises 13 residues. In germline, CDR1 is MNHNY, CDR2 SVGAGI (reference sequence). CDR3 sequence reads: CASGLSQGGEQYF. Written as DNA, the CDR3 is TGTGCCAGCGGCCTCTCCCAGGGGGGCGAGCAGTACTTC.

The chain uses TRBV4-1 and TRBJ2-3; D gene unclear. The CDR3 extends over 13 amino acids. V dropped 1 base and J dropped 10 bases, with 12 bases sitting between them. The germline V gene has CDR1 MGHRA and CDR2 YSYEKL. The CDR3 coding sequence is TGCGCCAGCAGCCAAGGGAAAAACAGTGCGCAGTATTTT. As protein: CASSQGKNSAQYF.

The J gene is TRBJ2-5, the V gene TRBV10-1; 11 bases map to TRBD2. The J call may be wrong; the DNA end is better matched by TRBJ2-7. The CDR3 is 18 amino acids. Germline V gene sequence: CDR1 WNHNN, CDR2 SYGVQD (reference sequence). The CDR3 coding sequence is TGCGCCAGCACCGAGTCATGGACTAGCGGGTGGGAGACCCACGAGCAGTACTTC. It is translated as CASTESWTSGWETHEQYF.

The rearrangement joins TRBV14 to TRBJ2-3, with TRBD2 identical over 10 bases. After removal of 6 bases from V and 6 bases from J, the junction contained 9 bases not matched to a gene. Germline V lookup: CDR1 SGHDN, CDR2 FVKESK. The CDR3 sequence is 15 residues long. CDR3 sequence (DNA): TGTGCCAGCAGGGAAGGACTAGCGGTACATGATACGCAGTATTTT. Translation: CASREGLAVHDTQYF.

The rearrangement uses TRBV19 and TRBJ2-5, with 7 bases matching TRBD2. Trimming at V came to 9 bases and at J to 0 bases, leaving 1 base not matched to a gene. The CDR3 spans 12 residues. Germline V gives CDR1 LNHDA, CDR2 SQIVND (reference sequence). CDR3 sequence: CASGGYQETQYF. The DNA of the CDR3 is TGTGCCAGCGGGGGGTACCAAGAGACCCAGTACTTC.

The gene calls are TRBV29-1 and TRBJ2-4, with D uncertain. The CDR3 runs 11 residues. Germline V lookup: CDR1 SQVTM, CDR2 ANQGSEA. Trimming cost V 4 bases and J 4 bases, with 5 bases left between them. CDR3 sequence (DNA): TGCAGCGTTGCGAGGAAAAACATTCAGTACTTC. Translation gives CSVARKNIQYF.

J is TRBJ2-7 and V is TRBV4-2; TRBD2 aligns across 12 bases. The CDR3 extends over 19 amino acids. In germline, CDR1 is LGHNA, CDR2 YNFKEQ. The V gene end was trimmed by 0 bases and the J gene end by 0 bases; junction bases not matched to a gene: 9. For the CDR3, the DNA is TGTGCCAGCAGCCAAGATTTCGCTAGCGGGAGGGCCCGCTCCTACGAGCAGTACTTC. Translated, it gives CASSQDFASGRARSYEQYF.

The CDR3 loop is CASSLDRGTEAFF. The CDR3 DNA reads TGTGCCAGTAGTCTGGACAGGGGAACTGAAGCTTTCTTT. The genes are TRBV19 and TRBJ1-1; 9 bases map to TRBD1. The CDR3 runs to 13 residues. With V trimmed by 5 bases and J by 5 bases, 3 bases remained unmatched. Germline loops: CDR1 LNHDA, CDR2 SQIVND (reference sequence).

The V and J genes are TRBV28 and TRBJ1-5; D gene ambiguous. Germline assignment: CDR1 MDHEN and CDR2 SYDVKM. The CDR3 totals 13 residues. Trimming stripped 5 bases from V and 5 bases from J, with 10 bases between. The CDR3, as DNA: TGTGCCAGCAGTGGCCCAAACCATCAGCCCCAGCATTTT. It specifies CASSGPNHQPQHF.

The V gene is TRBV14, the J gene TRBJ2-2; TRBD1 aligns across 11 bases. CDR1 is SGHDN, CDR2 FVKESK, per germline. Losses at the gene ends were 7 bases for V and 5 bases for J; bases not matched to a gene: 9. CDR3 size: 16 residues. The CDR3: CASNDPGTGGTGELFF. The CDR3 nucleotides are TGTGCCAGCAACGATCCCGGGACAGGGGGTACCGGGGAGCTGTTTTTT.

This chain links TRBV9 with TRBJ2-2; D is possibly TRBD2 (5 bases). CDR1 and CDR2 (germline): SGDLS, YYNGEE. V was shortened by 0 bases and J by 3 bases, with 15 bases between the two germline ends. This CDR3 contains 17 residues. CDR3 nucleotide sequence: TGTGCCAGCAGCGTAGTCTTATCTGCGGGCCACACCGGGGAGCTGTTTTTT. Amino acid sequence: CASSVVLSAGHTGELFF.